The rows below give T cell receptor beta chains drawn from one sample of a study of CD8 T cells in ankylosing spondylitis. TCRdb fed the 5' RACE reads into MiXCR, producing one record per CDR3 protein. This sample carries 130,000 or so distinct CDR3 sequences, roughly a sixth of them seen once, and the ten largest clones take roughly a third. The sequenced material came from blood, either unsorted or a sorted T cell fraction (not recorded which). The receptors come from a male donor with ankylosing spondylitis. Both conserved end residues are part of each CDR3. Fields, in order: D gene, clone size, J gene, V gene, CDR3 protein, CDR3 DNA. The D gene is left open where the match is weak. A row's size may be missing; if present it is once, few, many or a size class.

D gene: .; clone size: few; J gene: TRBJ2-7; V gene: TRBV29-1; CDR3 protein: CSVDLEYEQYF; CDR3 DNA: TGCAGCGTTGACCTTGAATACGAGCAGTACTTC
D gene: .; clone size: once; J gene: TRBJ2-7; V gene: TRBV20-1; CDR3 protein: CSAPEGTEQYF; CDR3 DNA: TGCAGTGCACCGGAGGGCACGGAGCAGTACTTC
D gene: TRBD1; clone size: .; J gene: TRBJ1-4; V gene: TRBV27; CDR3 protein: CASSSGTAPNEKLFF; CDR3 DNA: TGTGCCAGCAGTTCCGGGACAGCCCCTAATGAAAAACTGTTTTTT
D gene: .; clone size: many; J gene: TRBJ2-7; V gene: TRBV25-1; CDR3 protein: CASPPRDFRHNQAGEGIHEQYF; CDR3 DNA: TGTGCCAGCCCGCCCCGGGACTTTCGGCACAACCAAGCCGGAGAGGGAATTCACGAGCAGTACTTC
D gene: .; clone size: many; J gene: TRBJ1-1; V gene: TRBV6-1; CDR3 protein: CASSREVGLGKAFF; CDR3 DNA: TGTGCCAGCAGTCGGGAAGTGGGGCTTGGGAAAGCTTTCTTT
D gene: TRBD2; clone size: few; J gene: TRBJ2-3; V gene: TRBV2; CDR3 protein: CASSEEGLEDVGTDTQYF; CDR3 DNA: TGTGCCAGCAGTGAGGAGGGACTAGAGGATGTCGGCACAGATACGCAGTATTTT
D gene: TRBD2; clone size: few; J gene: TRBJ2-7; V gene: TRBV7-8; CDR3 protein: CASSLSTSGSNYEQYF; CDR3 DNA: TGTGCCAGCAGCTTATCGACTAGCGGGAGCAACTACGAGCAGTACTTC
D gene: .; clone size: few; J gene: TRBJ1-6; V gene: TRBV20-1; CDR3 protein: CSAMAPDSIRTYNSPLHF; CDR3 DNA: TGCAGTGCTATGGCTCCGGACAGTATAAGGACCTATAATTCACCCCTCCACTTT
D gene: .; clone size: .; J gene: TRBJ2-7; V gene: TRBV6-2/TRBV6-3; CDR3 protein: CASTLTHSYEQYF; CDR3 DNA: TGTGCCAGCACTCTGACACACTCCTACGAGCAGTACTTC
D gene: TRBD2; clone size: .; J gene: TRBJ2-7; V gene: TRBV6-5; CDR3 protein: CASSYGSGSYEQYF; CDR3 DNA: TGTGCCAGCAGTTACGGTAGCGGGAGTTACGAGCAGTACTTC
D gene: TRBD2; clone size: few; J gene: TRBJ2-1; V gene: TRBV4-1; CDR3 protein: CASSQGSGGVWNEQFF; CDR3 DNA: TGCGCCAGCAGCCAGGGGAGCGGGGGAGTGTGGAATGAGCAGTTCTTC
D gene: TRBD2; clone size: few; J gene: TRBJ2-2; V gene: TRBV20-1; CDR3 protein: CSARVTSGTGELFF; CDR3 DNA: TGCAGTGCTAGGGTGACTAGCGGGACCGGGGAGCTGTTTTTT
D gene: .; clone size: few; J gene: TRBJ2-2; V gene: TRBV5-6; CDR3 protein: CASSWDRDTNTGELFF; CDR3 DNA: TGTGCCAGCAGCTGGGACCGGGACACAAACACCGGGGAGCTGTTTTTT
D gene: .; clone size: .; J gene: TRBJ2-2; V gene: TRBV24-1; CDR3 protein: CATSDLVGPTGELFF; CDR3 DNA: TGTGCCACCAGTGATTTAGTAGGACCCACCGGGGAGCTGTTTTTT
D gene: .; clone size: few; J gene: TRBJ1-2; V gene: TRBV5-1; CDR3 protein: CASSLITRSDGYTF; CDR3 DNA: TGCGCCAGCAGCTTGATTACACGGTCGGATGGCTACACCTTC
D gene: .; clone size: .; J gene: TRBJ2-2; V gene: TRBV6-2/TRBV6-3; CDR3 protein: CASSYEGAGELFF; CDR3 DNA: TGTGCCAGCAGTTACGAGGGGGCCGGGGAGCTGTTTTTT
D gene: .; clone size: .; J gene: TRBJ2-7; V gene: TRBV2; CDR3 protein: CASRGSSYEQYF; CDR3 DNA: TGTGCCAGCAGAGGCAGCTCCTACGAGCAGTACTTC
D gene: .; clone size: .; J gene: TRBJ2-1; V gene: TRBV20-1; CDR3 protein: CSARALGSFNEQFF; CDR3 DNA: TGCAGTGCTAGAGCCCTGGGCTCCTTCAATGAGCAGTTCTTC
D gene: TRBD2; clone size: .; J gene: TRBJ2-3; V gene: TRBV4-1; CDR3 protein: CASSYKAGNTDTQYF; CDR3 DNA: TGCGCCAGCAGCTACAAAGCGGGGAACACAGATACGCAGTATTTT
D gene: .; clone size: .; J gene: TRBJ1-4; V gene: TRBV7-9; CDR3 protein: CASSLVGANEKLFF; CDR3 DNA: TGTGCCAGCAGCTTAGTAGGAGCTAATGAAAAACTGTTTTTT
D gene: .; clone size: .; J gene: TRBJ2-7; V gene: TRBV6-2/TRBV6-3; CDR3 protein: CARTRSSASYEQYF; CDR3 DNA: TGTGCCAGGACTCGTTCTAGCGCGTCCTACGAGCAGTACTTC
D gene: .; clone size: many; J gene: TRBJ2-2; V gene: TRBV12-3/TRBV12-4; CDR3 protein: CASRPGARSGELFF; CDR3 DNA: TGTGCCAGCAGACCGGGGGCCAGATCCGGGGAGCTGTTTTTT
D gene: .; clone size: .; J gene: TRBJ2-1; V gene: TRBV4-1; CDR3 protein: CASSQDPGDSYNEQFF; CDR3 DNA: TGCGCCAGCAGCCAAGATCCGGGGGACTCCTACAATGAGCAGTTCTTC
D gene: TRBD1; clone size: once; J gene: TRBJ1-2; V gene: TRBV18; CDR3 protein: CASSPSGTGVNYGYTF; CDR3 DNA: TGTGCCAGCTCACCATCCGGGACAGGGGTGAACTATGGCTACACCTTC
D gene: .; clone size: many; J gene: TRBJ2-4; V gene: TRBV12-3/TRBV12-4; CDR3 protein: CASSFNQKTPAGNQRDIQYF; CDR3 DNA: TGTGCCAGCAGTTTTAATCAAAAGACCCCAGCTGGGAATCAAAGGGACATTCAGTACTTC
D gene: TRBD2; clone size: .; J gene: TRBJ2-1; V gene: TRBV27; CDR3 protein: CASSLSLAGNEQFF; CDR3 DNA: TGTGCCAGCAGTTTATCCCTAGCGGGCAATGAGCAGTTCTTC
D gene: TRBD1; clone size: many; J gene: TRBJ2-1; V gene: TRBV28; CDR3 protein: CASTGQGAYNEQFF; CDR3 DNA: TGTGCCAGCACCGGACAGGGGGCCTACAATGAGCAGTTCTTC
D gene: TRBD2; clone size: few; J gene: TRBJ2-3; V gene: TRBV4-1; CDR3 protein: CASSLRELAQSTDTQYF; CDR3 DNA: TGCGCCAGCAGCCTAAGAGAACTAGCGCAGAGCACAGATACGCAGTATTTT
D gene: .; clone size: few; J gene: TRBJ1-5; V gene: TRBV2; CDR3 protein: CASSTGTTYQPQHF; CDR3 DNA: TGTGCCAGCAGTACCGGGACAACTTATCAGCCCCAGCATTTT
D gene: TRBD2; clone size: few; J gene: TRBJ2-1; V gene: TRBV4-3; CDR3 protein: CASSQGTSGTGRRVNEQFF; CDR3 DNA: TGCGCCAGCAGCCAAGGGACTAGCGGAACAGGACGGCGGGTCAATGAGCAGTTCTTC
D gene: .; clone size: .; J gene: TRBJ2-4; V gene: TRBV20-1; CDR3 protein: CSARQGSNIQYF; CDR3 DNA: TGCAGTGCTAGACAGGGATCAAACATTCAGTACTTC
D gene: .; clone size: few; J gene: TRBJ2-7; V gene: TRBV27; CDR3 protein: CASSPGLQPSYEQYF; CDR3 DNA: TGTGCCAGCAGCCCTGGACTTCAGCCCTCCTACGAGCAGTACTTC
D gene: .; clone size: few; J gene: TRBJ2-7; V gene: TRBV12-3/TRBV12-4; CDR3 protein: CASSLAPYLYEQYF; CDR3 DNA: TGTGCCAGCAGTTTAGCCCCCTACCTGTACGAGCAGTACTTC
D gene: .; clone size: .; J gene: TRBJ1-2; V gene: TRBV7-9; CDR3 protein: CASSLASGYGYTF; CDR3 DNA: TGTGCCAGCAGCTTAGCCAGCGGCTATGGCTACACCTTC
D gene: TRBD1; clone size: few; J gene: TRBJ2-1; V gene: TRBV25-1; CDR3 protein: CASGPRQGGNEQFF; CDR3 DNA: TGTGCCAGTGGACCCCGACAGGGGGGCAATGAGCAGTTCTTC
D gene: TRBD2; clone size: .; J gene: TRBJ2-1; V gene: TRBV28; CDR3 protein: CASGPSGNEQFF; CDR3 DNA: TGTGCCAGCGGACCTAGCGGCAATGAGCAGTTCTTC
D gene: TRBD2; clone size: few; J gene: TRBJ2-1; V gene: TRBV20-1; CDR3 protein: CSARVLAENEQFF; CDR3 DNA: TGCAGTGCTAGAGTACTAGCGGAGAATGAGCAGTTCTTC
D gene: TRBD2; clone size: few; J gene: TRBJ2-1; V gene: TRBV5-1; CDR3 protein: CASNPGTNFYEQFF; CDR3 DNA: TGCGCCAGCAATCCCGGGACTAATTTCTATGAGCAGTTCTTC
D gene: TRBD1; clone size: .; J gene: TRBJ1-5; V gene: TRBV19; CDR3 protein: CAQCVGQLPQHF; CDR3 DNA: TGTGCCCAGTGTGTGGGACAGCTGCCCCAGCATTTT
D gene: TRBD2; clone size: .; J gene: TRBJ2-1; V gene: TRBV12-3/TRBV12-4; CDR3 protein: CASSWTSGSVYNEQFF; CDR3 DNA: TGTGCCAGCAGTTGGACTAGCGGGAGCGTCTACAATGAGCAGTTCTTC
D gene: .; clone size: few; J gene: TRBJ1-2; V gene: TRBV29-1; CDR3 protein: CSSSPGGEVYGYTF; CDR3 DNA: TGCAGCTCCTCCCCCGGGGGCGAAGTCTATGGCTACACCTTC
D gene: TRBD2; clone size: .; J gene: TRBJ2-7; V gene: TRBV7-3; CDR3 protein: CASSPLAGVKQYF; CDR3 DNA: TGTGCCAGCAGCCCACTAGCGGGAGTCAAGCAGTACTTC
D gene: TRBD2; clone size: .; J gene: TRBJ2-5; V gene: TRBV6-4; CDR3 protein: CASSPTSGSPETQYF; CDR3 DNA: TGTGCCAGCAGTCCTACCAGCGGGAGTCCAGAGACCCAGTACTTC
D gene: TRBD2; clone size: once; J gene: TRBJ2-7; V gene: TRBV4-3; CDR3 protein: CASSQGGTSGYEQYF; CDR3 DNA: TGCGCCAGCAGCCAGGGTGGGACTAGCGGCTACGAGCAGTACTTC
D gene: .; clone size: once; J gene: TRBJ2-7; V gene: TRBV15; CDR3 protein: CATSMDRYEQYF; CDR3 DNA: TGTGCCACCAGTATGGATCGATACGAGCAGTACTTC
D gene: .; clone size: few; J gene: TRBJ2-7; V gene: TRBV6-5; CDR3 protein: CATATTAGQYF; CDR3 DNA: TGTGCCACCGCTACGACCGCCGGGCAGTACTTC
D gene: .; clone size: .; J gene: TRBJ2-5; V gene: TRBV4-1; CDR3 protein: CASSPRGPGETQYF; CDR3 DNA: TGCGCCAGCAGCCCAAGGGGACCCGGGGAGACCCAGTACTTC
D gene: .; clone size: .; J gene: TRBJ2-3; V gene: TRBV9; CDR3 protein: CASSVGSDTQYF; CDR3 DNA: TGTGCCAGCAGCGTCGGATCAGATACGCAGTATTTT
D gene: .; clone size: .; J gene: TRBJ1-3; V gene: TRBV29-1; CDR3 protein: CSAISAGDASGNTIYF; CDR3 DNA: TGCAGCGCCATATCGGCGGGGGATGCCTCTGGAAACACCATATATTTT
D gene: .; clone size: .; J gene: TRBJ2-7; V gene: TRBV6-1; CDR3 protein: CASGVGDSGEQYF; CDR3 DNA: TGTGCCAGCGGGGTGGGGGATTCCGGCGAGCAGTACTTC
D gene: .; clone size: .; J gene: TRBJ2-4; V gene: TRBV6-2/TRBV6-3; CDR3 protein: CASRSPNPNIQYF; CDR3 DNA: TGTGCCAGCAGGTCCCCTAATCCAAACATTCAGTACTTC
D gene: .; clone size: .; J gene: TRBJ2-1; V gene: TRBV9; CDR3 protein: CASSASGQSYNEQFF; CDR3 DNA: TGTGCCAGCAGCGCCTCCGGGCAATCCTACAATGAGCAGTTCTTC
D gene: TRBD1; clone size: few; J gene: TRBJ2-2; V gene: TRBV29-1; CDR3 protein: CSVQGATGELFF; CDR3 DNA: TGCAGCGTTCAGGGGGCCACCGGGGAGCTGTTTTTT
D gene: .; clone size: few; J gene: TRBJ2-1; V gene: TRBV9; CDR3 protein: CASSVAARGNEQFF; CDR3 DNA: TGTGCCAGCAGCGTAGCTGCGAGAGGGAATGAGCAGTTCTTC
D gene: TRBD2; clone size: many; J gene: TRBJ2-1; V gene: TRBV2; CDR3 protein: CDGGTSGSGEQFF; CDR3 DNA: TGTGACGGCGGGACTAGCGGGAGTGGTGAGCAGTTCTTC